These T cell receptor beta chains were read from a single sample in a study of beta chain features in type 1 diabetes. Repertoires were generated with immunoSEQ multiplex PCR, while TCRdb's copy carries only in-frame clones and drops some. Found here are 45,000 to 60,000 clones, 63% of them singletons; the top ten hold 0.29%. The sample taken for sequencing was stem cell memory CD4+ T cells from blood. These receptors were obtained from a woman between 25 and 40 years old with type 1 diabetes. Each CDR3 is given with its conserved first and last residue. D genes are given only for firm matches. The listing skips clone size in some rows; elsewhere it reads once, few, many or a size class.

len: 17
abundance: few
v_gene: TRBV7-9
j_gene: TRBJ2-2
d_gene: TRBD2
CDR3aa: CASSLHGLAGNTGELFF
CDR3nt: TGTGCCAGCAGCTTACACGGACTAGCGGGGAACACCGGGGAGCTGTTTTTT

len: 15
abundance: -
v_gene: TRBV5-1
j_gene: TRBJ2-1
d_gene: TRBD1
CDR3aa: CASSQRTGGWDEQFF
CDR3nt: TGCGCCAGCAGCCAACGGACAGGGGGATGGGATGAGCAGTTCTTC

len: 13
abundance: -
v_gene: TRBV5-1
j_gene: TRBJ2-2
d_gene: TRBD1
CDR3aa: CASSLQGSGELFF
CDR3nt: TGCGCCAGCAGCTTACAGGGGTCCGGGGAGCTGTTTTTT

len: 16
abundance: -
v_gene: TRBV5-8
j_gene: TRBJ2-1
d_gene: TRBD2
CDR3aa: CASSLVSSGYYNEQFF
CDR3nt: TGTGCCAGCAGCTTGGTTTCTAGCGGCTACTACAATGAGCAGTTCTTC

len: 16
abundance: few
v_gene: TRBV14
j_gene: TRBJ2-7
d_gene: TRBD2
CDR3aa: CASSRQGASGIYEQYF
CDR3nt: TGTGCCAGCAGCCGACAAGGGGCTAGCGGGATCTACGAGCAGTACTTC

len: 14
abundance: few
v_gene: TRBV13
j_gene: TRBJ2-6
d_gene: -
CDR3aa: CASSFVDTPGVLTF
CDR3nt: TGTGCCAGCAGCTTCGTTGACACCCCAGGTGTCCTGACTTTC

len: 15
abundance: few
v_gene: TRBV5-4
j_gene: TRBJ2-3
d_gene: -
CDR3aa: CASSNGQRSTDTQYF
CDR3nt: TGTGCCAGCAGCAACGGACAGCGGAGCACAGATACGCAGTATTTT

len: 13
abundance: -
v_gene: TRBV5-1
j_gene: TRBJ1-2
d_gene: -
CDR3aa: CASTPDSNYGYTF
CDR3nt: TGCGCCAGCACCCCGGACAGCAATTATGGCTACACCTTC

len: 15
abundance: -
v_gene: TRBV28
j_gene: TRBJ2-3
d_gene: -
CDR3aa: CASSRPEGRGDTQYF
CDR3nt: TGTGCCAGCAGTCGCCCGGAGGGCCGAGGAGATACGCAGTATTTT

len: 14
abundance: -
v_gene: TRBV28
j_gene: TRBJ1-2
d_gene: -
CDR3aa: CASSSGEVNYGYTF
CDR3nt: TGTGCCAGCAGTTCGGGGGAGGTGAACTATGGCTACACCTTC

len: 18
abundance: once
v_gene: TRBV7-9
j_gene: TRBJ2-3
d_gene: TRBD2
CDR3aa: CASSSPPGLAGRADTQYF
CDR3nt: TGTGCCAGCAGCTCACCTCCTGGACTAGCGGGAAGGGCGGATACGCAGTATTTT

len: 13
abundance: -
v_gene: TRBV2
j_gene: TRBJ1-5
d_gene: -
CDR3aa: CASSDRGNQPQHF
CDR3nt: TGTGCCAGCAGTGACAGGGGCAATCAGCCCCAGCATTTT

len: 13
abundance: -
v_gene: TRBV18
j_gene: TRBJ2-7
d_gene: TRBD2
CDR3aa: CASSPQTSVEQYF
CDR3nt: TGTGCCAGCTCACCTCAGACTAGCGTCGAGCAGTACTTC

len: 14
abundance: few
v_gene: TRBV29-1
j_gene: TRBJ2-5
d_gene: TRBD1
CDR3aa: CSVNRDRPQETQYF
CDR3nt: TGCAGCGTTAACCGGGACAGGCCCCAAGAGACCCAGTACTTC

len: 12
abundance: once
v_gene: TRBV6-5
j_gene: TRBJ2-1
d_gene: -
CDR3aa: CASSTGYNEQFF
CDR3nt: TGTGCCAGCAGTACAGGGTACAATGAGCAGTTCTTC

len: 15
abundance: -
v_gene: TRBV6-1
j_gene: TRBJ2-1
d_gene: TRBD1
CDR3aa: CASSEYGTGGYEQFF
CDR3nt: TGTGCCAGCAGTGAATACGGGACAGGGGGCTATGAGCAGTTCTTC